Listed here is a single TCR beta chain. What it recognizes is unknown. CDR1 is MGHRA, CDR2 YSYEKL, per germline. The V gene end was trimmed by 2 bases and the J gene end by 6 bases; junction bases not matched to a gene: 8. The CDR3 sequence is 16 residues long. The researchers produced TCR beta cDNA from about 510 ng total RNA with a constant-region primer. Nested multiplex PCR, run for three rounds with slightly modified ARM-PCR, yielded TCR beta libraries. Both of the initial two PCR rounds ran for around 10 cycles and employed TRBV1-TRBV30 forward primers alongside a C-beta reverse primer. TCRdb fed the multiplex PCR reads into MiXCR, producing one record per CDR3 protein. The profile covers about 330,000 distinct CDR3 sequences, with around 60% appearing a single time and about 6% taken by the ten largest. The data are from a study of tumor-infiltrating lymphocytes in primary liver carcinoma. Findings and caveats of the study: Samples were bulk unsorted, so CD4+ and CD8+ repertoires were not compared.

Out of unsorted whole blood came the blood RNA, and germline DNA was extracted as well. The receptor was isolated from a man between 35 and 55 years old with primary liver carcinoma and hepatitis B virus infection. The chain links TRBV4-1 to TRBJ2-1, with 9 bases aligning to TRBD2. Material: peripheral blood. The CDR3 bases are TGCGCCAGCAGCCAACGCGGGGGGGGGGGTACCAATGAGCAGTTCTTC. This gives the protein CASSQRGGGGTNEQFF.